These 10 T cell receptor beta chains were all obtained from the same sample, sequenced in a study of T cells in women clearing cervical HPV infection. Some clones are missing from TCRdb's copy, which holds only in-frame ones; the method was immunoSEQ multiplex PCR. The table gives under 50,000 clones; the top ten clones make up roughly 6% of it. The sample taken for sequencing was blood buffy coat. These receptors all stem from a woman aged 18 to 69 with a cervical HPV16 infection that either progressed to CIN3+ or cleared (not recorded which).

As regards this clone: The read gets to within 3 residues of the CDR3 end, and the germline J gene fills in the rest. The V call is TRBV28, the J call TRBJ2-7, with D possibly TRBD1 on 6 matching bases. In germline, CDR1 is MDHEN, CDR2 SYDVKM. The CDR3 is 14 amino acids. V was shortened by 6 bases and J by 1 base, with 13 bases between the two germline ends. CDR3 DNA (partial): TGTGCCAGCAGCGGAGACCAGGGGTCCTACGAG. Translating gives CASSGDQGSYE. The CDR3 reads in full as CASSGDQGSYEQYF.

Regarding this clone: The read terminates 3 residues before the CDR3 end, so the remaining end is supplied by the germline J gene. V gene TRBV29-1 combines with J gene TRBJ2-5; D is ambiguous. With 7 bases removed from V and 0 bases from J, the gap between germline ends came to 3 bases. The CDR3 covers 10 residues. The V gene's germline CDR1 is SQVTM and CDR2 ANQGSEA. CDR3 DNA, as far as it was read: TGCAGCGCCTACCAAGAGACC. Encoded protein: CSAYQET. The full CDR3 protein reads CSAYQETQYF.

With respect to this clone: The CDR3 goes on 3 residues after the read ends, and that part is filled in from the germline J gene. The rearrangement joins TRBV18 to TRBJ2-2; D is possibly TRBD1 (6 bases). This CDR3 comprises 15 residues. CDR1 KGHSH and CDR2 LQKENI come from the germline V gene. CDR3 residues: CASSPTGELPNKLFF. CDR3 DNA (partial): TGTGCCAGCTCACCGACAGGCGAACTCCCCAACAAG. The complete variable domain, with remaining parts taken from reference TRBV18 and TRBJ2-2, reads NAGVMQNPRHLVRRRGQEARLRCSPMKGHSHVYWYRQLPEEGLKFMVYLQKENIIDESGMPKERFSAEFPKEGPSILRIQQVVRGDSAAYFCASSPTGELPNKLFFGEGSRLTVL.

In regard to this clone: The read gets to within 3 residues of the CDR3 end, and the germline J gene fills in the rest. V gene TRBV30 combines with J gene TRBJ2-7; D gene unclear. The CDR3 contains 13 residues. V was shortened by 1 base and J by 2 bases, with 9 bases between the two germline ends. CDR1 GTSNPN and CDR2 SVGIG come from the germline V gene (reference sequence). Partial CDR3 DNA: TGTGCCTGGAGTGAGCAAACTCCCTACGAG. Amino acid sequence: CAWSEQTPYE. The whole CDR3 protein reads CAWSEQTPYEQYF.

A note on this clone: The CDR3 end falls 3 residues outside the read, so it is completed with the germline J gene. The sample carries other DNA sequences with the same CDR3. The genes are TRBV18 and TRBJ1-3; D unclear. The CDR3 has 14 residues. CDR1 is KGHSH, CDR2 LQKENI, per germline. Trimming shortened V by 3 bases and J by 8 bases, and 14 bases separated the two germline ends. The DNA read from the CDR3 is TGTGCCAGCTCACCCTCGACCGCCCGGGACACC. It is translated as CASSPSTARDT. The complete CDR3 protein is CASSPSTARDTIYF.

As regards this clone: Read data end 3 residues before the CDR3 end; the end is taken from the germline J gene. The chain links TRBV4-2 to TRBJ2-7, with D hard to call. From germline, CDR1 is LGHNA and CDR2 YNFKEQ. The V gene lost 0 bases and the J gene lost 3 bases, with 9 bases spanning the gap. The CDR3 loop spans 14 amino acids. CDR3 DNA (partial): TGTGCCAGCAGCCAAGAGCGGATGGGCTACGAG. It yields the protein CASSQERMGYE. The full-length CDR3 reads as CASSQERMGYEQYF.

Concerning this clone itself: Read sequence stops 3 residues before the CDR3 end, and the germline J gene provides the missing end. The chain couples TRBV20-1 to TRBJ2-7; TRBD1 matches at 7 bases. The CDR3 sequence is 14 residues long. V was clipped by 0 bases and J by 2 bases; unmatched bases: 4. Germline CDR1 is DFQATT and CDR2 is SNEGSKA (reference sequence). CDR3 DNA (partial): TGCAGTGCTAGAGAGGCAGGGGGAACCTACGAG. Encoded protein: CSAREAGGTYE. The complete CDR3 sequence is CSAREAGGTYEQYF.

To note about this clone: The read stops 3 residues short of the end of the CDR3; the missing end is completed from the germline J gene. The gene calls are TRBV7-9 and TRBJ2-7; 7 nucleotides match TRBD2. CDR3 size: 15 residues. Trimming at V came to 5 bases and at J to 0 bases, leaving 7 bases not matched to a gene. Germline V CDR1 and CDR2: SEHNR, FQNEAQ (reference sequence). CDR3 bases read: TGTGCCAGCAGCCAAGCTAGCGGATTCTCCTACGAG. This gives the protein CASSQASGFSYE. The whole CDR3 sequence is CASSQASGFSYEQYF.

Remarks on this clone: The CDR3 extends 3 residues past the end of the read, so its final part is completed from the germline J gene. This sequence joins TRBV4-2 and TRBJ2-1; D ambiguous. The CDR3 has 13 amino acids. Per germline, CDR1 LGHNA and CDR2 YNFKEQ. Trimming shortened V by 0 bases and J by 8 bases, and 8 bases separated the two germline ends. Partial CDR3 DNA: TGTGCCAGCAGCCAAGATTCGACTCATGAG. Its protein product is CASSQDSTHE. The full CDR3 sequence reads CASSQDSTHEQFF.

In the case of this clone: From the germline J gene comes the end of the CDR3, since the read stops 3 residues before it. V gene TRBV6-1 combines with J gene TRBJ1-1; D remains ambiguous. The ends were cut back, 3 bases at V and 5 bases at J, with 13 bases in the middle. Per the germline V gene, CDR1 is MNHNS and CDR2 is SASEGT. This CDR3 has 14 amino acids. CDR3 bases read: TGTGCCAGCAGTGATGCGGGTTCGATGACTGAA. It is translated as CASSDAGSMTE. Given in full, the CDR3 is CASSDAGSMTEAFF.